These 25 T cell receptor beta chains were all obtained from the same sample, sequenced in a study of identical twins. TCRdb independently ran MiXCR on the 5' RACE reads; one entry per CDR3 protein. The sample shows about 470,000 distinct CDR3 sequences, approximately 25% of them seen only once. A further study also used this sample, focusing on T cells expressing NK-cell markers.

Material: CD4+ T cells sorted from blood. Receptors were obtained from a woman in her late teens or twenties in good health.

The V gene is TRBV20-1, the J gene TRBJ2-6; 7 bases align to TRBD1. V gave up 5 bases and J gave up 4 bases; unmatched junction bases: 8. The germline V gene encodes CDR1 DFQATT and CDR2 SNEGSKA (reference sequence). The CDR3 has 15 residues. The CDR3 loop is CSAPQSGQGANVLTF. CDR3 in DNA: TGCAGTGCTCCCCAGTCGGGACAGGGGGCCAACGTCCTGACTTTC.

The chain links TRBV20-1 to TRBJ2-7; 8 bases match TRBD2. V lost 7 bases, J lost 4 bases, and 15 bases stayed unmatched. Germline assignment: CDR1 DFQATT and CDR2 SNEGSKA (reference sequence). CDR3 length: 15 residues. The CDR3 reads CSVRGGRGGRYEQYF. As DNA, the CDR3 is TGCAGTGTCAGAGGTGGACGGGGGGGTAGGTACGAGCAGTACTTC.

This clonotype was counted only a few times. The genes are TRBV5-1 and TRBJ1-1; D ambiguous. Germline CDR1 SGHRS, CDR2 YFSETQ. The CDR3 length is 13 residues. V lost 7 bases and J 1 base, leaving 11 bases between the germline ends. The CDR3 bases are TGCGCCAGCCACTCTCACCAGAACACTGAAGCTTTCTTT. As protein: CASHSHQNTEAFF.

The genes are TRBV11-3 and TRBJ2-3; D gene uncertain. Trimming removed 1 base at V and 3 bases at J, with 8 bases between. The CDR3 extends over 14 amino acids. In germline, CDR1 is SGHNT, CDR2 YENEEA. CDR3 DNA sequence: TGTGCCAGCAGCTTAGTGATGGTTACAGATACGCAGTATTTT. It codes for CASSLVMVTDTQYF.

V gene TRBV7-8 combines with J gene TRBJ1-1; tentative D call: TRBD1 (5 bases). The CDR3 has 13 residues. The germline CDR1 and CDR2 sequences are SGHVS and FQNEAQ. The V end lost 5 bases, the J end lost 4 bases, and 11 bases lay between the germline ends. The CDR3 sequence is CASSTKRGTEAFF. For the CDR3, the DNA is TGTGCCAGCAGCACAAAAAGGGGCACTGAAGCTTTCTTT.

This chain links TRBV7-9 with TRBJ1-4, with a tentative D call TRBD1 (6 bases). The CDR3 is made up of 14 amino acids. CDR1 and CDR2 from the germline V gene are SEHNR and FQNEAQ (reference sequence). Trimming took off 5 bases at V and 12 bases at J, with 19 bases between the two ends. CDR3 in amino acids: CASSQMAGKGELFF. The DNA for the CDR3 is TGTGCCAGCAGCCAGATGGCAGGGAAGGGGGAACTGTTTTTT. Full variable domain (remainder filled in from reference TRBV7-9 and TRBJ1-4): DTGVSQNPRHKITKRGQNVTFRCDPISEHNRLYWYRQTLGQGPEFLTYFQNEAQLEKSRLLSDRFSAERPKGSFSTLEIQRTEQGDSAMYLCASSQMAGKGELFFGSGTQLSVL.

This clonotype was counted between two and nine times. This sequence joins TRBV4-1 and TRBJ1-5; 7 bases agree with TRBD1. Unmatched junction bases numbered 9, after V lost 2 bases and J lost 5 bases. Germline V lookup: CDR1 MGHRA, CDR2 YSYEKL. The CDR3 covers 16 residues. The CDR3 region is CASSQPYRGAYQPQHF. For the CDR3, the DNA is TGCGCCAGCAGCCAACCATACAGGGGAGCGTATCAGCCCCAGCATTTT.

This chain joins TRBV11-3 and TRBJ2-2; D remains unclear. Germline values: CDR1 SGHNT, CDR2 YENEEA. With 2 bases removed from V and 0 bases from J, the gap between germline ends came to 10 bases. CDR3 size: 16 residues. CDR3 amino acids: CASSLRRQPNTGELFF. In DNA form, the CDR3 reads TGTGCCAGCAGCTTACGCCGCCAGCCGAACACCGGGGAGCTGTTTTTT.

In this sample, this clonotype turned up a few times. The J gene is TRBJ2-7, the V gene TRBV20-1; either TRBD1 or TRBD2 may supply D (6 bases each). Germline CDR1 is DFQATT and CDR2 is SNEGSKA (reference sequence). The CDR3 runs 12 residues. The DNA of the CDR3 is TGCAGCCTGGGGGGCGTCTCCTACGAGCAGTACTTC. Its protein is CSLGGVSYEQYF.

The chain recombines TRBV4-2 with TRBJ2-2; the match to TRBD2 covers 8 bases. Germline CDR1 reads LGHNA; CDR2 reads YNFKEQ. The CDR3 runs 17 residues. The junction had 14 bases not matched to a gene; V was cut back by 4 bases and J by 7 bases. The CDR3 reads CASSPGISGVEVGELFF. The CDR3 nucleotides read TGTGCCAGCAGCCCAGGGATTAGCGGGGTCGAGGTCGGGGAGCTGTTTTTT.

The chain joins TRBV20-1 to TRBJ2-7; TRBD1 agrees at 11 bases. The germline CDR1 and CDR2 sequences are DFQATT and SNEGSKA (reference sequence). The J segment lost 7 bases and the V segment lost 4 bases, leaving 6 bases of the junction unmatched. This CDR3 contains 13 residues. CDR3 bases: TGCAGTGCTACGGGACAGGGGGTCCGGGAGCAGTACTTC. Its translation: CSATGQGVREQYF.

The CDR3 sequence is CAHNMDREWGEQYF. CDR3 sequence (DNA): TGTGCCCACAACATGGACAGGGAATGGGGGGAGCAGTACTTC. This sequence joins TRBV6-1 and TRBJ2-7, with 8 bases matching TRBD1. Germline values: CDR1 MNHNS, CDR2 SASEGT. J gave up 7 bases and V 11 bases, and 16 bases lay outside the gene matches. This CDR3 region has 14 residues.

This clonotype was seen only a few times. The chain combines TRBV4-1 with TRBJ2-1, with 9 nucleotides matching TRBD2. J lost 8 bases, V lost 0 bases, and 8 bases had no gene match. The CDR3 contains 16 residues. CDR1 and CDR2 (germline): MGHRA, YSYEKL. The CDR3 reads CASSQDDRGRGDEQFF. The CDR3 region has the DNA TGCGCCAGCAGCCAAGATGATCGCGGGAGGGGGGATGAGCAGTTCTTC.

The V gene is TRBV20-1, the J gene TRBJ2-7; 8 nucleotides line up with TRBD2. This CDR3 comprises 16 residues. CDR1 is DFQATT, CDR2 SNEGSKA, per germline (reference sequence). Trimming at V came to 3 bases and at J to 4 bases, leaving 14 bases not matched to a gene. CDR3 loop: CSASGVRGSGNYEQYF. The CDR3 bases are TGCAGTGCTAGCGGGGTGCGTGGTAGCGGGAATTACGAGCAGTACTTC.

This clonotype was seen only once. The rearrangement joins TRBV4-3 to TRBJ2-6, with a weak D call TRBD1 (5 bases). Trimming left V 2 bases short and J 1 base short, with 12 bases between. Per the germline V gene, CDR1 is LGHNA and CDR2 is YSLEER. CDR3 size: 17 residues. CDR3 nucleotides: TGCGCCAGCAGCCAACAGGGATCTGCGTCTGGGGCCAACGTCCTGACTTTC. The encoded protein is CASSQQGSASGANVLTF.

The gene calls are TRBV5-6 and TRBJ2-5, with D perhaps matching TRBD2 (5 bases). Trimming pared 0 bases from V and 5 bases from J, leaving 11 bases between. This CDR3 comprises 14 residues. Germline values: CDR1 SGHDT, CDR2 YYEEEE. As DNA, the CDR3 is TGTGCCAGCAGCTTGGCGTTGCGAGGGGAGACCCAGTACTTC. It codes for CASSLALRGETQYF.

DNA for the CDR3: TGCGCCAGCAGCCAAGAGGTTCTGGGGCGAACTGAAGCTTTCTTT. Encoded protein: CASSQEVLGRTEAFF. V and J are TRBV4-3 and TRBJ1-1; a possible D gene is TRBD1 (5 bases). The CDR3 has 15 amino acids. Deletions cut 0 bases from V and 5 bases from J, with 13 bases between. CDR1 is LGHNA and CDR2 is YSLEER in the germline V gene.

This clonotype has only a few counts. The rearrangement links TRBV5-1 to TRBJ2-7, with 8 bases fitting TRBD1. The V and J ends lost 0 bases and 3 bases, in that order; junction bases with no gene match: 5. The CDR3 runs to 15 residues. Germline V CDR1 and CDR2: SGHRS, YFSETQ. DNA for the CDR3: TGCGCCAGCAGCTTGGCCGGGACAGGTCTCTACGAGCAGTACTTC. This encodes CASSLAGTGLYEQYF.

This clonotype came up once. The chain links TRBV19 to TRBJ2-3; 8 bases match TRBD2. The CDR3 consists of 14 residues. V lost 6 bases, J lost 5 bases, and 7 bases stayed unmatched. Germline loops: CDR1 LNHDA, CDR2 SQIVND (reference sequence). The CDR3 loop is CASREAGVGDTQYF. The CDR3 DNA reads as TGTGCCAGTAGGGAAGCGGGAGTAGGAGATACGCAGTATTTT.

This clonotype was detected a few times. The V call is TRBV5-1, the J call TRBJ2-1, with 10 bases matching TRBD2. V lost 7 bases to trimming and J lost 4 bases; unmatched junction nucleotides: 8. The CDR3 contains 15 residues. CDR1 is SGHRS, CDR2 YFSETQ, per germline. Here the CDR3 reads CASRLLAGAYNEQFF. The CDR3 DNA sequence: TGCGCCAGCCGGCTTCTAGCGGGGGCGTACAATGAGCAGTTCTTC.

The V call is TRBV5-1, the J call TRBJ2-2; 7 nucleotides match TRBD1. This CDR3 spans 14 amino acids. CDR1 and CDR2 from the germline V gene are SGHRS and YFSETQ. J was trimmed by 5 bases and V by 5 bases; bases with no gene match: 6. The CDR3 sequence is CASRSDRLTGELFF. CDR3 bases: TGCGCCAGCAGATCGGACAGGCTAACCGGGGAGCTGTTTTTT.

The rearrangement joins TRBV7-9 to TRBJ1-6, with 8 bases lining up with TRBD1. CDR1 is SEHNR and CDR2 is FQNEAQ in the germline V gene (reference sequence). CDR3 length: 12 amino acids. J gave up 15 bases and V 4 bases, and 5 bases lay outside the gene matches. In DNA, the CDR3 is TGTGCCAGCAGCTCCAGGGGGCCCGGCCTCCACTTT. It is translated as CASSSRGPGLHF. The whole variable domain, remainder taken from reference TRBV7-9 and TRBJ1-6, is DTGVSQNPRHKITKRGQNVTFRCDPISEHNRLYWYRQTLGQGPEFLTYFQNEAQLEKSRLLSDRFSAERPKGSFSTLEIQRTEQGDSAMYLCASSSRGPGLHFGNGTRLTVT.

The rearrangement links TRBV5-1 to TRBJ2-1; D is unresolved. The V end was cut by 0 bases, the J end by 0 bases, with 7 bases between. CDR3 length: 15 amino acids. Germline CDR1 SGHRS, CDR2 YFSETQ. The CDR3 loop is CASSLADSSYNEQFF. Here the CDR3 DNA reads TGCGCCAGCAGCTTGGCGGATAGCTCCTACAATGAGCAGTTCTTC.

This clonotype was observed a few times. The chain couples TRBV9 to TRBJ2-1, with 7 bases fitting TRBD1. V was clipped by 1 base and J by 3 bases; unmatched bases: 4. The germline CDR1 and CDR2 sequences are SGDLS and YYNGEE. The CDR3 is 15 amino acids. DNA for the CDR3: TGTGCCAGCAGCGTAAAGACAGGGTTCTACAATGAGCAGTTCTTC. This codes for CASSVKTGFYNEQFF.

The chain employs TRBV30 and TRBJ2-2; D not resolved. V lost 4 bases and J lost 7, with 13 bases in between. Germline V gene sequence: CDR1 GTSNPN, CDR2 SVGIG (reference sequence). CDR3 length: 13 amino acids. The CDR3: CAWNARILGELFF. The CDR3 nucleotides read TGTGCCTGGAATGCCCGCATTCTCGGGGAGCTGTTTTTT.